The 14 T cell receptor beta chains listed next were all sequenced from one sample in a study of shared clonotypes between healthy human individuals. Measured with immunoSEQ multiplex PCR; TCRdb has only the in-frame clones, and not every one. Of roughly 700,000 clones in the sample, under 80% are singletons; the top ten hold approximately 1.7%. Sequencing was performed on memory CD4+ T cells sorted from blood. Subset in this sample: CD45RA-negative fraction. The receptors derive from a woman aged 30 to 39 in good health.

This clone appeared a few times. The same CDR3 can be traced to other DNA sequences in this sample. The chain carries TRBV5-1 and TRBJ2-1; 7 nucleotides line up with TRBD2. CDR3 length: 15 residues. Germline assignment: CDR1 SGHRS and CDR2 YFSETQ. With V trimmed by 4 bases and J by 0 bases, 4 bases remained unmatched. CDR3 nucleotides: TGCGCCAGCAGCGGGGCTAGCGGCTCCTACAATGAGCAGTTCTTC. It translates to CASSGASGSYNEQFF.

There are a few counts of this clone. The chain uses TRBV19 and TRBJ2-2; D is possibly TRBD2 (6 bases). CDR1 and CDR2 from the germline V gene are LNHDA and SQIVND (reference sequence). CDR3 length equals 15 residues. V was cut by 6 bases and J by 8 bases, with 19 bases left in between. This CDR3 is CASRRRDSVSGELFF. The CDR3 coding sequence is TGTGCCAGTAGACGTCGGGACTCCGTATCGGGGGAGCTGTTTTTT.

This chain links TRBV4-1 with TRBJ1-1, with TRBD1 matching over 7 bases. The CDR3 length is 15 residues. J lost 7 bases, V lost 1 base, and 9 bases had no gene match. Germline CDR1 is MGHRA and CDR2 is YSYEKL. This CDR3 reads CASSQGDRRLDEAFF. The CDR3 DNA is TGCGCCAGCAGCCAAGGGGACAGACGATTGGATGAAGCTTTCTTT.

V usage is TRBV7-9 and J usage is TRBJ1-2, with TRBD1 matching 7 bases. The CDR3 length is 16 residues. Germline V gene data show CDR1 as SEHNR and CDR2 as FQNEAQ (reference sequence). V was clipped by 5 bases and J by 1 base; unmatched bases: 10. The CDR3 DNA reads TGTGCCAGCAGCGGGGAGAGGGGGCGCGTTAACTATGGCTACACCTTC. This codes for CASSGERGRVNYGYTF.

This chain joins TRBV14 and TRBJ2-1; 7 bases match TRBD2. Germline V gene data show CDR1 as SGHDN and CDR2 as FVKESK. Trimming removed 4 bases from V and 1 base from J; junction bases left unmatched: 7. The CDR3 sequence is 16 residues long. The CDR3 protein is CASSPDPGGSYNEQFF. CDR3 in DNA: TGTGCCAGCAGCCCCGACCCGGGAGGATCCTACAATGAGCAGTTCTTC. Full variable domain (rest looked up from reference TRBV14 and TRBJ2-1): EAGVTQFPSHSVIEKGQTVTLRCDPISGHDNLYWYRRVMGKEIKFLLHFVKESKQDESGMPNNRFLAERTGGTYSTLKVQPAELEDSGVYFCASSPDPGGSYNEQFFGPGTRLTVL.

The genes are TRBV18 and TRBJ2-7; TRBD1 matches at 7 bases. CDR3 size: 14 residues. Germline V gene sequence: CDR1 KGHSH, CDR2 LQKENI. V shed 2 bases and J 1 base; nucleotides not matched to a gene: 2. The CDR3 DNA reads TGTGCCAGCTCACCAAGGGACAGTTCCTACGAGCAGTACTTC. Its protein is CASSPRDSSYEQYF.

This chain uses TRBV7-9 with TRBJ2-7, with D perhaps matching TRBD2 (5 bases). Germline CDR1 is SEHNR and CDR2 is FQNEAQ (reference sequence). Trimming cost V 5 bases and J 4 bases, with 12 bases left between them. The CDR3 sequence is 13 residues long. CDR3 DNA: TGTGCCAGCAGCCACACGGGGAATTACGAGCAGTACTTC. It is translated as CASSHTGNYEQYF.

This clone was observed a handful of times. This chain connects TRBV2 to TRBJ1-5, with D unclear. From germline, CDR1 is SNHLY and CDR2 FYNNEI. Trimming stripped 3 bases from V and 3 bases from J, with 9 bases between. The CDR3 runs to 14 residues. Here the CDR3 DNA reads TGTGCCAGCAGTGACTGGGCGGACAATCAGCCCCAGCATTTT. It yields the protein CASSDWADNQPQHF.

The CDR3 region has the DNA TGTGCCAGCAGCTTACGAGCGGGAGACGAGGAGCAGTACTTC. This gives the protein CASSLRAGDEEQYF. The chain carries TRBV7-9 and TRBJ2-7; 8 nucleotides align to TRBD2. Germline loops: CDR1 SEHNR, CDR2 FQNEAQ (reference sequence). J lost 7 bases, V lost 2 bases, and 7 bases had no gene match. This CDR3 has 14 amino acids.

The chain combines TRBV5-1 with TRBJ2-1, with TRBD2 matching 15 bases. Germline V gene lookup returns CDR1 SGHRS and CDR2 YFSETQ. The CDR3 is 16 residues long. After removal of 2 bases from V and 9 bases from J, the junction contained 6 bases not matched to a gene. The CDR3 is CASSFQPGLAGGEQFF. The CDR3 DNA reads TGCGCCAGCAGCTTCCAACCGGGACTAGCGGGAGGTGAGCAGTTCTTC.

This clone was observed a handful of times. V usage is TRBV27 and J usage is TRBJ2-7, with 8 bases identical to TRBD1. Germline-derived CDR1 and CDR2 are MNHEY and SMNVEV (reference sequence). J was trimmed by 4 bases and V by 3 bases; bases with no gene match: 2. The CDR3 loop spans 13 amino acids. DNA of the CDR3: TGTGCCAGCAGTTTTGACAGGGGATACGAGCAGTACTTC. This translates into CASSFDRGYEQYF.

CDR3 bases: TGTGCCAGCAGTGATTGGTTGGGAAGGGGCACCGGGGAGCTGTTTTTT. Residues: CASSDWLGRGTGELFF. V gene TRBV2 combines with J gene TRBJ2-2; possibly TRBD1 for D (5 bases). There are 16 residues in the CDR3. Per germline, CDR1 SNHLY and CDR2 FYNNEI. The V and J ends lost 3 bases and 4 bases respectively, with 15 bases between them. Filled out from reference TRBV2 and TRBJ2-2, the complete variable domain reads EPEVTQTPSHQVTQMGQEVILRCVPISNHLYFYWYRQILGQKVEFLVSFYNNEISEKSEIFDDQFSVERPDGSNFTLKIRSTKLEDSAMYFCASSDWLGRGTGELFFGEGSRLTVL.

The chain employs TRBV4-1 and TRBJ2-1; 8 bases align to TRBD2. Germline V lookup: CDR1 MGHRA, CDR2 YSYEKL. This CDR3 is built from 16 residues. J was trimmed by 4 bases and V by 8 bases; bases with no gene match: 13. This chain's CDR3 is CASLKGERESYNEQFF. In DNA form, the CDR3 reads TGCGCCAGCCTAAAGGGGGAGCGGGAGTCTTACAATGAGCAGTTCTTC.

The gene calls are TRBV30 and TRBJ1-4; the D gene is possibly TRBD1 (5 bases). This CDR3 has 15 amino acids. The V gene's germline CDR1 is GTSNPN and CDR2 SVGIG (reference sequence). Trimming removed 3 bases at V and 0 bases at J, with 11 bases between. CDR3 region: CAWRGAGTTNEKLFF. CDR3 DNA sequence: TGTGCCTGGAGGGGAGCAGGGACAACTAATGAAAAACTGTTTTTT. The whole variable domain, filled in from reference TRBV30 and TRBJ1-4, reads SQTIHQWPATLVQPVGSPLSLECTVEGTSNPNLYWYRQAAGRGLQLLFYSVGIGQISSEVPQNLSASRPQDRQFILSSKKLLLSDSGFYLCAWRGAGTTNEKLFFGSGTQLSVL.